The rows below give T cell receptor beta chains drawn from one sample of a study of blood T cell repertoires in COVID-19. Here immunoSEQ multiplex PCR was the method, and the copy in TCRdb shows in-frame clones only, minus some. This sample has 120,000 to 150,000 clones, with 87% found just once. The sample taken for sequencing was peripheral blood. Receptors originate from a woman between 45 and 65 years old with acute or convalescent COVID-19. CDR3s include the opening cysteine and the closing phenylalanine or tryptophan. Fields, in order: clone size, D gene, J gene, V gene, CDR3 protein, CDR3 DNA. A D gene is named only where the DNA matches it firmly. Clone size is stated in some rows and not others, as once, few, many or a class when expanded.

once | TRBD2 | TRBJ2-7 | TRBV10-3 | CAISPGRDEQYF | TGTGCCATCAGCCCGGGGAGGGACGAGCAGTACTTC
. | TRBD1 | TRBJ1-2 | TRBV15 | CATSRDPGTGGYGYTF | TGTGCCACCAGCAGAGATCCTGGGACAGGTGGCTATGGCTACACCTTC
. | TRBD1 | TRBJ2-1 | TRBV11-3 | CASSLARQGFYNEQFF | TGTGCCAGCAGCTTAGCTCGACAGGGGTTCTACAATGAGCAGTTCTTC
. | . | TRBJ2-7 | TRBV18 | CASSLDIGFYEQYF | TGTGCCAGCTCCCTGGACATCGGGTTCTACGAGCAGTACTTC
. | . | TRBJ2-7 | TRBV19 | CASSISGDNEQYF | TGTGCCAGTAGTATTTCAGGGGACAACGAGCAGTACTTC
. | TRBD1 | TRBJ1-1 | TRBV19 | CASSIFGRGRDTEAFF | TGTGCCAGTAGTATATTTGGCAGGGGGCGCGACACTGAAGCTTTCTTT
once | TRBD2 | TRBJ2-7 | TRBV5-1 | CASSLGSPTSGSYEQYF | TGCGCCAGCAGCTTGGGCTCTCCGACTAGCGGGAGCTACGAGCAGTACTTC
. | . | TRBJ1-4 | TRBV5-1 | CASSFNSPGEKLFF | TGCGCCAGCAGCTTTAATTCGCCAGGAGAAAAACTGTTTTTT
. | TRBD1 | TRBJ1-1 | TRBV30 | CAWGQGTEAFF | TGTGCCTGGGGACAGGGCACTGAAGCTTTCTTT
. | . | TRBJ1-1 | TRBV25-1 | CASSEYIGGNTEAFF | TGTGCCAGCAGTGAATATATAGGAGGGAACACTGAAGCTTTCTTT
. | . | TRBJ2-1 | TRBV5-1 | CASTLPSDNEQFF | TGCGCCAGCACCTTGCCCTCAGACAATGAGCAGTTCTTC
. | . | TRBJ1-1 | TRBV5-1 | CASSVEATTEAFF | TGCGCCAGCAGTGTTGAGGCTACAACTGAAGCTTTCTTT
few | TRBD1 | TRBJ2-1 | TRBV5-3 | CARTRPTGTGGNRYNEQFF | TGTGCCAGAACTAGACCTACGGGGACAGGGGGCAATCGCTACAATGAGCAGTTCTTC
. | TRBD1 | TRBJ1-5 | TRBV9 | CASSDGTGGQPQHF | TGTGCCAGCAGCGACGGGACAGGAGGGCAGCCCCAGCATTTT
. | . | TRBJ2-7 | TRBV5-6 | CASSLASSYEQYF | TGTGCCAGCAGCTTGGCTAGCTCCTACGAGCAGTACTTC
. | TRBD1 | TRBJ1-5 | TRBV7-9 | CASSLTGVSNQPQHF | TGTGCCAGCAGCTTAACAGGGGTTAGCAATCAGCCCCAGCATTTT
. | TRBD1 | TRBJ1-6 | TRBV5-8 | CASSLWDRGFSPLHF | TGTGCCAGCAGCTTGTGGGACAGGGGGTTTTCACCCCTCCACTTT
. | . | TRBJ1-3 | TRBV18 | CASSPGDKKIGNTIYF | TGTGCCAGCTCACCTGGGGACAAGAAGATTGGAAACACCATATATTTT
. | . | TRBJ2-3 | TRBV5-4 | CASSLARGTDTQYF | TGTGCCAGCAGCTTGGCCAGGGGAACAGATACGCAGTATTTT
. | TRBD2 | TRBJ2-1 | TRBV5-1 | CASTLSGTSGYNEQFF | TGCGCCAGCACCCTCTCCGGGACTAGCGGTTACAATGAGCAGTTCTTC
. | . | TRBJ2-1 | TRBV5-4 | CASSLDRRYNEQFF | TGTGCCAGCAGCTTAGACAGGAGATACAATGAGCAGTTCTTC
once | . | TRBJ2-3 | TRBV24-1 | CATSVGSTDTQYF | TGTGCCACCAGTGTTGGCAGCACAGATACGCAGTATTTT
once | . | TRBJ1-2 | TRBV20-1 | CSASTGNRLYGYTF | TGCAGTGCTAGTACCGGAAACAGGCTCTATGGCTACACCTTC
. | . | TRBJ1-4 | TRBV6-1 | CASSEWDLGEKLFF | TGTGCCAGCAGTGAATGGGACTTGGGGGAAAAACTGTTTTTT
. | TRBD1 | TRBJ1-6 | TRBV6-6 | CASRPPGTGISPLHF | TGTGCCAGCAGACCTCCCGGGACAGGGATTTCACCCCTCCACTTT
. | . | TRBJ1-1 | TRBV4-1 | CASSQVGGNTEAFF | TGCGCCAGCAGCCAAGTGGGGGGGAACACTGAAGCTTTCTTT
. | TRBD1 | TRBJ2-7 | TRBV7-9 | CASSPRDRVSSYEQYF | TGTGCCAGCAGCCCACGGGACAGAGTTAGCTCCTACGAGCAGTACTTC
. | . | TRBJ1-1 | TRBV4-2 | CASSTPGINGAFF | TGTGCCAGCAGTACTCCGGGGATTAACGGGGCTTTCTTT